This T cell receptor beta chain derives from a study of PD-L1 blockade in urothelial cancer (dated 2017 in TCRdb). Looking at the study overall: All patients started therapy around 2014 and received atezolizumab 1,200 mg intravenously every 3 weeks. Somatic, immune and clinical correlates of response to PD-L1 blockade with atezolizumab in urothelial cancer were the focus of an exploratory multi-omic analysis. About 90% of the roughly 29 patients were identified as males with urothelial cancer of bladder origin, and a prior smoking history was reported by 18 of 29 patients. Durable clinical benefit was achieved by nine patients but not by the remaining 20. Durable clinical benefit was defined as progression-free survival longer than 6 months, and TCR features were also tested against progression-free and overall survival. An ECOG performance status of 0 or 1 was recorded for the patients, and 0 to 3 prior chemotherapy regimens had been received by the patients. Blood samples yielded a median of around 150,000 T cells and more than 80,000 unique TCRs, with median clonality around 0.084. Some 30 patients had pretreatment blood TCR-seq, around 25 had at least one posttreatment blood collection, and around 25 had tumor TCR-seq. Blood samples were analyzed at 3 weeks after treatment start (second dose) and at 6 weeks after treatment start. Pretreatment tumor samples and matched peripheral blood, collected serially before and after atezolizumab treatment, underwent TCR sequencing. In the same patients who had TCR sequencing, pretreatment tumors also underwent whole exome sequencing and RNA sequencing.

In regard to this clone: What this receptor recognizes is not known. Per-base quality was not reported, and no clone a single base away is much larger than it.

V lost 3 bases and J lost 0 bases; the stretch between them is 17 bases long. From cysteine to phenylalanine, the CDR3 is 16 amino acids long. Only the CDR3 part of the read is kept: 48 bases, read in frame from the first base. CDR1 is given as GTSNPN and CDR2 as SVGIG, both from the germline V gene (reference sequence). This sample's time point label indicates: pretreatment peripheral blood. A cohort of 30 or so patients with locally advanced or metastatic urothelial carcinoma, treated at Memorial Sloan Kettering on a trial protocol, was included. Peripheral blood mononuclear cells were collected pretreatment and during treatment, with between 1 and 8 total time points per patient. The Qiagen DNeasy Blood extraction kit was used to purify genomic DNA from total PBMCs and tumor samples. PBMCs were collected pretreatment and during treatment, and were isolated and stored as previously described. To estimate absolute template abundance from read counts, synthetic TCR analog templates were spiked into each PCR. TCRbeta CDR3 regions were amplified from genomic DNA with bias-controlled V and J gene primers using the immunoSEQ assay. Sequencing of rearranged TCRbeta segments was performed at approximately 20X coverage. In the original analysis: Sequencing errors were corrected by clustering and CDR3s were annotated against IMGT to assign V, D and J genes. Downstream analyses used only productive TCRbeta rearrangements, leaving out any out-of-frame or stop-codon sequences. To compute clonality, Shannon entropy was normalized by the log of the number of unique productive sequences and then subtracted from one. Clones differing between time points or between blood and tumor were identified by Fisher's exact test with Benjamini-Hochberg correction at adjusted p below 0.01. TCRdb obtained this table from immuneACCESS and retained in-frame rearrangements with V and J assigned. These tables miss some clones; where compared with another copy, unresolved V genes account for less than half of the shortfall, and the remainder is unexplained. V, J and clone size reflect that table, while D and trimming were determined from the DNA. In this sample the table shows some 40,000 clones, 70% to 90% of which occur a single time. The ten largest clones take up roughly 15% of the sample.

The paper as a whole reports these results and caveats: Small sample size (n ≈ 29) and many exploratory analyses mean the results are intended to be hypothesis-generating. Among patients with durable benefit, tumor-associated TCR clones showed greater expansion in peripheral blood 3 weeks after treatment started (n ≈ 21, p = 0.022). A pretreatment peripheral blood TCR clonality below the median was linked to improved progression-free and overall survival.

The sequence derives from an elderly man with urothelial cancer. Sequencing was performed on PBMCs, taken around atezolizumab (anti-PD-L1) treatment. In this chain, TRBV30 is recombined with TRBJ1-2, and possibly TRBD1, on 5 matching bases. The nucleotide sequence reads TGTGCCTGGAGACTACCGGGGGGGTCGTCTAACTATGGCTACACCTTC. It is translated as CAWRLPGGSSNYGYTF.